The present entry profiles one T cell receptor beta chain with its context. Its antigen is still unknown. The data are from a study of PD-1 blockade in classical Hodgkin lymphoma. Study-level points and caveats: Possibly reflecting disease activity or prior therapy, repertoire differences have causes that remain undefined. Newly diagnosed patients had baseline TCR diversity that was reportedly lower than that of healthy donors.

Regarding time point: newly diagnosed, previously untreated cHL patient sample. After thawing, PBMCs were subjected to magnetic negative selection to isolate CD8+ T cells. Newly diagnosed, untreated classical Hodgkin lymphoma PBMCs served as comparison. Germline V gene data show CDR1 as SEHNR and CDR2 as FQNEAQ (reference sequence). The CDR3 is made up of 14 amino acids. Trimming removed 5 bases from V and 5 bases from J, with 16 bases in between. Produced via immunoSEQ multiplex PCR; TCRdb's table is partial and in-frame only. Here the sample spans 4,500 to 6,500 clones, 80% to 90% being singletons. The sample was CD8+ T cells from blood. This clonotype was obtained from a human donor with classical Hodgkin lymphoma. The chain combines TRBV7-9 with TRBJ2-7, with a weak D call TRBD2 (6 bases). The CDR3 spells CASSLAPTSDEQYF. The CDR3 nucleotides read TGTGCCAGCAGCCTGGCCCCGACTAGTGACGAGCAGTACTTC.